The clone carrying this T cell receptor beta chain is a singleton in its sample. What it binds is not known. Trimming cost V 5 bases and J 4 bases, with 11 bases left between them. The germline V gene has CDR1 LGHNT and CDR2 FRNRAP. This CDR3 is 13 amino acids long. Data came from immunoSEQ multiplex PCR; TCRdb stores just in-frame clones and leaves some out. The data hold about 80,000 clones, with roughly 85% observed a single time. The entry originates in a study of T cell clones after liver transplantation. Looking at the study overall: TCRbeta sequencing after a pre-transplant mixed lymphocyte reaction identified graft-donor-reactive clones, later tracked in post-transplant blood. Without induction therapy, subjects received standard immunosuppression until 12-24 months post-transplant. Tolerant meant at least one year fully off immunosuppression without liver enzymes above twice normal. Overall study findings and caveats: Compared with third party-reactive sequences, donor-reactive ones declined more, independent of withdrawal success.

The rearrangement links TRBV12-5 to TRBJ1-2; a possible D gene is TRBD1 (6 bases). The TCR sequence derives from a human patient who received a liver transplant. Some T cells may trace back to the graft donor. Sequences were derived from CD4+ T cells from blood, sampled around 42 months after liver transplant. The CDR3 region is CASGPTGLYGYTF. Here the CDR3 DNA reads TGTGCTAGTGGTCCGACAGGCCTCTATGGCTACACCTTC.